What follows describes a single TCR beta chain. Germline CDR1 reads MNHEY; CDR2 reads SMNVEV (reference sequence). This CDR3 has 13 amino acids. Trimming took 2 bases from V and 5 from J, leaving 8 bases between them. The second PCR ran about 6 to 11 cycles with a sample-barcoded 5' primer and J-beta primers. Tags on each cDNA molecule came from a template-switch adaptor with 12 random nucleotides. TCRdb used MiXCR to reprocess the 5' RACE reads, holding one entry per CDR3 protein. There are some 1.7 million distinct CDR3 sequences in the sample; under 30% occur only once, and about 8% lies in the top ten. The data originate from a study of blood T cells in healthy people across ages. Donors were healthy Caucasian individuals from Russia aged about 6 to 90.

Sequencing was carried out using blood. This chain joins TRBV27 and TRBJ2-3; D call uncertain. The TCR was taken from a woman aged 30 to 39 in good health. This CDR3 reads CASSLRRQDTQYF. Written as DNA, the CDR3 is TGTGCCAGCAGTTTACGACGGCAAGATACGCAGTATTTT.